This passage covers 13 T cell receptor beta chains from one sample sequenced in a study of T cells in Graves' hyperthyroidism and ophthalmopathy. RNA transcripts gave rise to amplified TCR beta CDR3 regions. The study used the HTBI primer set for a first-round RT-PCR of the TCR CDR3. A single record per CDR3 protein comes from TCRdb applying MiXCR to the multiplex PCR reads. Here the sample spans 400,000 to 500,000 distinct CDR3 sequences, roughly 13% being singletons. Sequenced: blood. These receptors were collected from a woman under 30 with Graves' hyperthyroidism.

The genes are TRBV15 and TRBJ1-5, with 9 bases that match TRBD1. The CDR3 consists of 14 residues. V gave up 4 bases and J gave up 7 bases; unmatched junction bases: 5. Germline V gene lookup returns CDR1 LNHNV and CDR2 YYDKDF (reference sequence). The chain's CDR3 is CATSKKTGGQPQHF. The CDR3 DNA is TGTGCCACCAGCAAAAAAACAGGGGGCCAGCCCCAGCATTTT.

Regarding this clonotype: This sequence may be a read error, since a much larger clone differs from it by one base. The V gene is TRBV5-1, the J gene TRBJ1-4; unclear D gene. The CDR3 has 14 residues. Germline-derived CDR1 and CDR2 are SGHRS and YFSETQ. The CDR3 DNA reads TGCGCCAACAGCTTGGCCGGGCCCAATGAAAAACTGTTTTTT. This sequence encodes CANSLAGPNEKLFF.

Many counts were recorded for this clonotype. DNA of the CDR3: TGTGCCAGCAGCTTAGCGAATAGGCTAAATGAGCAGTTCTTC. Translating gives CASSLANRLNEQFF. The J gene is TRBJ2-1, the V gene TRBV7-2; D remains unclear. The V gene lost 0 bases and the J gene lost 7 bases, with 10 bases spanning the gap. The CDR3 is 14 amino acids. Germline V lookup: CDR1 SGHTA, CDR2 FQGNSA. Complete variable domain (other parts from reference TRBV7-2 and TRBJ2-1): GAGVSQSPSNKVTEKGKDVELRCDPISGHTALYWYRQSLGQGLEFLIYFQGNSAPDKSGLPSDRFSAERTGGSVSTLTIQRTQQEDSAVYLCASSLANRLNEQFFGPGTRLTVL.

The sample holds many counts of this clonotype. The chain has TRBV27 and TRBJ2-3, with D perhaps TRBD2 (5 bases). CDR1 is MNHEY, CDR2 SMNVEV, per germline (reference sequence). The CDR3 has 14 residues. Trimming pared 6 bases from V and 6 bases from J, leaving 16 bases between. The CDR3 coding sequence is TGTGCCAGCAGACGCCTTGCTAGCTACGATACGCAGTATTTT. As protein: CASRRLASYDTQYF.

V gene TRBV12-3 or TRBV12-4 combines with J gene TRBJ2-1; 12 bases line up with TRBD2. J lost 0 bases, V lost 6 bases, and 18 bases had no gene match. The CDR3 is 21 residues long. The CDR3 DNA follows: TGTGCCAGCAGCCGCACGACTAGCGGGAGTTATTGGGCGAGCTCCTACAATGAGCAGTTCTTC. Translating gives CASSRTTSGSYWASSYNEQFF.

CDR3 DNA sequence: TGTGCCAGCAGCCACTTGGGACGATCCTACGAGCAGTACTTC. Its translation: CASSHLGRSYEQYF. This chain connects TRBV12-3 or TRBV12-4 to TRBJ2-7, with D perhaps being TRBD1 or TRBD2 (5 bases each). The CDR3 runs to 14 residues. The ends were cut back, 6 bases at V and 1 base at J, with 13 bases in the middle.

This clonotype has just a few counts. The chain couples TRBV27 to TRBJ2-5; 12 bases are a match to TRBD1. This CDR3 has 15 residues. Germline values: CDR1 MNHEY, CDR2 SMNVEV (reference sequence). V was pared by 6 bases and J by 4 bases, with 6 bases of the junction left unmatched. CDR3 nucleotide sequence: TGTGCCAGCAGCCCCGGGACAGGGGGCGGAGAGACCCAGTACTTC. This codes for CASSPGTGGGETQYF.

This chain links TRBV4-1 with TRBJ1-1; D not certain. The CDR3 has 16 residues. Trimming removed 2 bases from V and 1 base from J, with 14 bases in between. The germline gives CDR1 MGHRA, CDR2 YSYEKL. The CDR3 DNA is TGCGCCAGCAGCCAACTTGTTGTTCCACCGAACACTGAAGCTTTCTTT. This translates into CASSQLVVPPNTEAFF.

This chain uses TRBV10-3 with TRBJ2-5, with 9 positions matching TRBD2. Germline values: CDR1 ENHRY, CDR2 SYGVKD. Germline trimming cut 4 bases from V and 2 bases from J; bases unmatched to any gene: 14. This CDR3 is built from 18 residues. The CDR3 is CAISVGARLAGTQETQYF. The CDR3 DNA reads as TGTGCCATCAGTGTTGGGGCTCGGCTAGCGGGGACACAAGAGACCCAGTACTTC.

This clonotype was observed at least ten times. The CDR3 DNA is TGTGCCAGCAGTGCCGACACGGGACACGGGAGCACAGATACGCAGTATTTT. It codes for CASSADTGHGSTDTQYF. The gene calls are TRBV6-1 and TRBJ2-3, with D tentatively TRBD1 (6 bases). The CDR3 has 17 residues. Deletions cut 4 bases from V and 0 bases from J, with 17 bases between. The germline CDR1 and CDR2 sequences are MNHNS and SASEGT.

This clonotype was detected many times. The chain joins TRBV27 to TRBJ2-7; D unclear. From germline, CDR1 is MNHEY and CDR2 SMNVEV (reference sequence). The CDR3 is 15 amino acids. The ends were cut back, 5 bases at V and 0 bases at J, with 14 bases in the middle. The CDR3 nucleotides read TGTGCCAGCAGTCTCTCCTACACTGGCTCCTACGAGCAGTACTTC. Translation gives CASSLSYTGSYEQYF.

Only a few counts were recorded for this clonotype. The chain carries TRBV27 and TRBJ1-6; D not certain. Germline-derived CDR1 and CDR2 are MNHEY and SMNVEV (reference sequence). The CDR3 covers 14 residues. Trimming removed 3 bases at V and 5 bases at J, with 8 bases between. CDR3 nucleotides: TGTGCCAGCAGTTTTTGGAGGGATAATTCACCCCTCCACTTT. It encodes CASSFWRDNSPLHF.

The rearrangement joins TRBV5-6 to TRBJ1-2; 8 nucleotides agree with TRBD1. The CDR3 is made up of 14 amino acids. CDR1 is SGHDT, CDR2 YYEEEE, per germline. The V segment lost 4 bases and the J segment 8 bases; nucleotides outside the gene matches: 10. The CDR3, as DNA: TGTGCCAGCAGCCACGACAGGGGAGCGGGCGGCTACACCTTC. Its protein is CASSHDRGAGGYTF.